This T cell receptor beta chain was sequenced for a study of OX40 agonist ivuxolimab in advanced cancers. Study as a whole: An agonistic anti-OX40 (CD134) antibody, ivuxolimab, was used to treat the patients. Study results and limitations: The antigens recognized by the expanded peripheral T cells, that is their antigen specificity, were not determined.

The protocol was immunoSEQ multiplex PCR, while the TCRdb copy is restricted to in-frame clones and leaves out a portion. The sample includes around 97,000 clones, roughly nine tenths of them seen just once. For this clone: What it recognizes is unknown.

No patient had autoimmune disease or received systemic immunosuppression. Sampled blood was obtained at baseline, cycle 4 day 1, and cycle 7 day 1. Germline loops: CDR1 LGHNA, CDR2 YSLEER. Trimming shortened V by 0 bases and J by 2 bases, and 6 bases separated the two germline ends. The CDR3 totals 14 residues. The receptor comes from an adult with an advanced solid tumor such as melanoma, head and neck, liver or kidney cancer. Sequences were derived from CD4+ or CD8+ T cells sorted from blood, sampled in a trial of the OX40 agonist ivuxolimab. The chain employs TRBV4-3 and TRBJ2-3; D unresolved. CDR3 loop: CASSQDRNTDTQYF. The CDR3 nucleotides read TGCGCCAGCAGCCAAGATCGAAACACAGATACGCAGTATTTT.